This record looks at one TCR beta chain sequence and its context. The data are from a study of T cells expressing NK-cell markers. About the study: The authors sequenced eight donors, of whom seven were HCMV-seropositive and one was seronegative.

5'RACE template switching built TCR beta cDNA with unique molecular identifiers. TCRdb re-called the 5' RACE reads and catalogs CDR3 proteins one per entry, DNA excluded. The ten most abundant clones cover 3.5% to 5% of a sample with around 260,000 distinct CDR3 sequences. This clonotype was sampled from a woman between 18 and 70 years old in good health. Specimen: blood T cells: a sorted CD56 or NKG2C T cell subset, CD4+ or CD8+ T cells, or bulk PBMC T cells (not recorded which).

The chain's CDR3 is CSARLAGAAETQYF. This chain joins TRBV20-1 and TRBJ2-5; TCRdb designates TRBD2, a call that cannot be tested without DNA. CDR1 is DFQATT and CDR2 is SNEGSKA in the germline V gene (reference sequence). The CDR3 is made up of 14 amino acids.